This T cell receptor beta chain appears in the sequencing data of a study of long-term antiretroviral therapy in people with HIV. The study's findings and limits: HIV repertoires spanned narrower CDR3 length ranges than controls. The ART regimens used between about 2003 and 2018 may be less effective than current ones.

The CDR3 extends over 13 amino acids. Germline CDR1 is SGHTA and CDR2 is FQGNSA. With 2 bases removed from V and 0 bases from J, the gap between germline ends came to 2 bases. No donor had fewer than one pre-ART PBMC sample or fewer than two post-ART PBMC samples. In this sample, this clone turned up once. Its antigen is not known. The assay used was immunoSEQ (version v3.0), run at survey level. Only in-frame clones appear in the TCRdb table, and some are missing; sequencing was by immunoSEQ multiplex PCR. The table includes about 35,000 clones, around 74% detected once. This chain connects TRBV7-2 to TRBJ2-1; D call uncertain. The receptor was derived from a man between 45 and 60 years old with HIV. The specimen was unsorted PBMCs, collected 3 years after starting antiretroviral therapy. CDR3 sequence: CASSLFSYNEQFF. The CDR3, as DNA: TGTGCCAGCAGCTTATTCTCCTACAATGAGCAGTTCTTC.